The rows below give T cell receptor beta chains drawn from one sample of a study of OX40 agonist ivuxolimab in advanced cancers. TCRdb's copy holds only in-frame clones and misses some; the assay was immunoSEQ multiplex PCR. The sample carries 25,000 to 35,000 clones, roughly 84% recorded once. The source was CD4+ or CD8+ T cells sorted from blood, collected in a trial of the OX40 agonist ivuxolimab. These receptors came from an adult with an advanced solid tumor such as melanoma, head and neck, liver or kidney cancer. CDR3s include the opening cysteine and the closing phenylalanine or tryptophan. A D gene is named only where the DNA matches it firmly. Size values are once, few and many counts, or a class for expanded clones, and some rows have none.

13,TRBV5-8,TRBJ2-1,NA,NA,CASSLFGGEEQFF,TGTGCCAGCAGCTTGTTCGGCGGGGAGGAGCAGTTCTTC
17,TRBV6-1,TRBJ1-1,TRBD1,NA,CASSARQGAVGNTEAFF,TGTGCCAGCAGTGCCCGACAGGGGGCTGTGGGGAACACTGAAGCTTTCTTT
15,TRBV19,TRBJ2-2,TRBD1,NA,CASSMYDRDTGELFF,TGTGCCAGTAGTATGTATGACAGGGACACCGGGGAGCTGTTTTTT
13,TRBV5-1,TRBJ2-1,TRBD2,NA,CASSAGGRNEQFF,TGCGCCAGCAGTGCGGGGGGGCGGAATGAGCAGTTCTTC
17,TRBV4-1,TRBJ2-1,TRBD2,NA,CASSQRLAGGLYNEQFF,TGCGCCAGCAGCCAAAGACTAGCGGGAGGATTATACAATGAGCAGTTCTTC
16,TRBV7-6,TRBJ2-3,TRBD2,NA,CASSWGLAGPTDTQYF,TGTGCCAGCAGCTGGGGACTAGCGGGACCCACAGATACGCAGTATTTT
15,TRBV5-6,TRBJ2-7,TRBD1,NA,CASSWGTGGSYEQYF,TGTGCCAGCAGCTGGGGGACAGGGGGCTCCTACGAGCAGTACTTC
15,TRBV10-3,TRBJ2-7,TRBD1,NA,CAIGDGQGTFPEQYF,TGTGCCATCGGGGATGGACAGGGGACCTTTCCCGAGCAGTACTTC
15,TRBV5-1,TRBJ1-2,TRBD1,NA,CASSGGQGAISGYTF,TGCGCCAGCAGCGGCGGACAGGGGGCAATCTCTGGCTACACCTTC
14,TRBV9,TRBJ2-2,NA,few,CASSVKVYTGELFF,TGTGCCAGCAGCGTGAAGGTATACACCGGGGAGCTGTTTTTT
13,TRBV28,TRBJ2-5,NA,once,CASSLNTQETQYF,TGTGCCAGCAGTTTGAACACCCAAGAGACCCAGTACTTC
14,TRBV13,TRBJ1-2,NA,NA,CASSPGRGSLGYTF,TGTGCCAGCAGCCCGGGGCGGGGATCGTTGGGCTACACCTTC
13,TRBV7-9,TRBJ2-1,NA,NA,CASSSEWGNEQFF,TGTGCCAGCAGCTCGGAGTGGGGCAATGAGCAGTTCTTC
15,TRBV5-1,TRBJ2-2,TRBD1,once,CASSTGQSNTGELFF,TGCGCCAGCAGCACGGGACAGTCGAACACCGGGGAGCTGTTTTTT
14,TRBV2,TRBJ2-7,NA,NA,CASSALRESYEQYF,TGTGCCAGCAGTGCATTAAGGGAGTCCTACGAGCAGTACTTC
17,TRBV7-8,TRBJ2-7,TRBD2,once,CASSLALAGARDYEQYF,TGTGCCAGCAGCTTAGCGTTAGCGGGGGCAAGGGACTACGAGCAGTACTTC
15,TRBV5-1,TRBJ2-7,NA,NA,CASSLEGTVAYEQYF,TGCGCCAGCAGCTTGGAAGGGACGGTTGCCTACGAGCAGTACTTC
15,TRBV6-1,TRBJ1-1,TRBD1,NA,CASSEKGQVWTEAFF,TGTGCCAGCAGTGAAAAGGGACAGGTATGGACTGAAGCTTTCTTT
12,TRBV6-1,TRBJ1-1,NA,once,CAIQGMNTEAFF,TGTGCCATCCAGGGGATGAACACTGAAGCTTTCTTT
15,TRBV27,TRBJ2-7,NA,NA,CASRRATGFSYEQYF,TGTGCCTCCCGCAGGGCGACAGGCTTCTCCTACGAGCAGTACTTC
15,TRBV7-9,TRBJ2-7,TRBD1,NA,CASSATGAVGHEQYF,TGTGCCAGCAGCGCTACAGGGGCTGTTGGGCACGAGCAGTACTTC
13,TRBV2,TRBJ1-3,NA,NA,CASRDGSGNTIYF,TGTGCCAGCAGGGACGGCTCTGGAAACACCATATATTTT
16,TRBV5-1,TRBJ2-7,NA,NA,CASSCLYRTGLYEQYF,TGCGCCAGCAGCTGTCTTTACAGGACGGGACTCTACGAGCAGTACTTC
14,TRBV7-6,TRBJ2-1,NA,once,CASSLSGQYNEQFF,TGTGCCAGCAGCTTATCCGGACAGTACAATGAGCAGTTCTTC
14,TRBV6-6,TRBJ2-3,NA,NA,CASSYSSSTDTQYF,TGTGCCAGCAGTTACAGCAGTAGCACAGATACGCAGTATTTT
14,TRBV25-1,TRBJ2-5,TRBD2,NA,CASSELRGEETQYF,TGTGCCAGCAGTGAATTACGGGGGGAAGAGACCCAGTACTTC
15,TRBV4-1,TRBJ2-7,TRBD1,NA,CASSQGRDRGYEQYF,TGCGCCAGCAGCCAAGGGAGGGACAGGGGTTACGAGCAGTACTTC
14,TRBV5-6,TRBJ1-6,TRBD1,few,CASSPGTAGSPLHF,TGTGCCAGCAGTCCCGGGACAGCTGGGTCACCCCTCCACTTT
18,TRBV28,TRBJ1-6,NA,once,CASSPPARAMWLGSPLHF,TGTGCCAGCAGTCCCCCCGCCAGGGCCATGTGGTTGGGTTCACCCCTCCACTTT
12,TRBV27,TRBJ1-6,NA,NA,CASQISLSPLHF,TGTGCCAGCCAGATTAGTCTTTCACCCCTCCACTTT
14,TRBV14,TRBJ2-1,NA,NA,CASSQLTGMNEQFF,TGTGCCAGCAGCCAATTAACAGGGATGAATGAGCAGTTCTTC
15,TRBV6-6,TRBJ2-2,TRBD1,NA,CASSPGQGYTGELFF,TGTGCCAGCAGCCCGGGACAGGGATACACCGGGGAGCTGTTTTTT
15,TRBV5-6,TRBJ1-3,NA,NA,CASSLGTRSGNTIYF,TGTGCCAGCAGCTTGGGTACTCGCTCTGGAAACACCATATATTTT
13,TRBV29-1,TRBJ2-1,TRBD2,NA,CSVLLAVFNEQFF,TGCAGCGTTCTACTAGCGGTGTTCAATGAGCAGTTCTTC
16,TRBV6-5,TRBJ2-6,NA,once,CASSYSISGGANVLTF,TGTGCCAGCAGTTACTCGATCAGCGGTGGGGCCAACGTCCTGACTTTC